This T cell receptor (beta chain) stems from a study of blood T cell repertoires in COVID-19. The CDR3 is 16 residues long. J was trimmed by 1 base and V by 3 bases; bases with no gene match: 6. From germline, CDR1 is SEHNR and CDR2 FQNEAQ (reference sequence). The repertoire was sequenced with immunoSEQ multiplex PCR; TCRdb's copy has only in-frame clones and lacks some. The sample lists 90,000 or so clones, approximately 85% seen once, with 8% in the top ten. Sequenced material: peripheral blood. The rearrangement joins TRBV7-9 to TRBJ2-5; 9 bases line up with TRBD2. The receptor's source is a man between 50 and 59 years old with active COVID-19. The CDR3 is CASSFPTSGLQETQYF. The CDR3 region has the DNA TGTGCCAGCAGCTTTCCGACTAGCGGCCTCCAAGAGACCCAGTACTTC.